This T cell receptor beta chain was sequenced during a study of blood T cell repertoires in COVID-19 (dated by TCRdb to 2018 to 2021). General notes on the study: The collaborator samples originated in the United States, Italy and Spain and spanned the acute and convalescent phases of COVID-19. The material from the prospective study consisted of cDNA or gDNA derived from T cells, B-cell-depleted T cells, or PBMCs. Samples came from the ongoing ImmuneRACE study (first 160 participants) plus 1,254 subjects from 6 global collaborators. Where HLA class I and class II types were available, the types were taken from metadata supplied by the sample provider, not from assay-based typing. The repertoires were made available in a free public database intended to serve as a resource for research on the immune response to SARS-CoV-2. Deeply sampled blood TCRbeta repertoires from subjects exposed to, actively infected with, or recovered from COVID-19 were included in the dataset. Nearly every sample came with metadata listing a de-identified subject ID, COVID-19 status, age in years and sex. Findings and caveats that apply to the study as a whole: How much clinical and demographic metadata was included differed by source and by participant, and the metadata was provided uncurated.

This clone appeared a few times. This clone's antigen is unknown. Nothing much larger sits one base from this clone, and base qualities are not available. TCRbeta CDR3 regions were amplified from genomic DNA using the immunoSEQ Assay, a bias-controlled multiplex PCR. From the authors' description of their analysis: The number of nucleated cells in each sample was estimated by amplification of reference gene primers within the assay. To quantify the absolute abundance of each unique TCRbeta CDR3 rearrangement, sequence reads were collapsed and filtered. For each sample, productive Simpson clonality was calculated as the square root of Simpson's diversity index over productive rearrangements. In its TCRdb copy, this immuneACCESS table keeps in-frame sequences only and misses some clones. Where compared with another copy, unresolved V genes explain less than half of these, and the others have no known cause. That table gives V, J and clone size, and the DNA gave D and trimming. For this sample the table gives around 250,000 clones, of which over 80% were detected only once. The top ten hold about 1.9% of the sample.

Samples from volunteer blood donors who had recovered from COVID-19 were contributed by a second Seattle source. Each collaborating institution followed its own protocols to collect whole blood in K2EDTA tubes. For TCRbeta analysis, collaborators shipped samples as frozen whole blood, isolated PBMCs, or DNA extracted from either of those sample types. CDR1 LGHDT and CDR2 YNNKEL were looked up in the germline V gene (reference sequence). The CDR3 has 13 amino acids, counting the end cysteine and phenylalanine. The CDR3 DNA has 39 bases and is translated from base 1. The germline ends are 10 bases apart after V is trimmed by 5 bases and J by 3 bases.

The sample taken for sequencing was peripheral blood. Recombination linked TRBV3-1 (or the pseudogene TRBV3-2) to TRBJ1-1; the D gene lacks a confident call. This TCR was recovered from a man younger than 45 who had recovered from COVID-19. The CDR3 here reads CASSFRPDTEAFF. At the DNA level, the sequence is TGTGCCAGCAGCTTTCGTCCGGACACTGAAGCTTTCTTT.